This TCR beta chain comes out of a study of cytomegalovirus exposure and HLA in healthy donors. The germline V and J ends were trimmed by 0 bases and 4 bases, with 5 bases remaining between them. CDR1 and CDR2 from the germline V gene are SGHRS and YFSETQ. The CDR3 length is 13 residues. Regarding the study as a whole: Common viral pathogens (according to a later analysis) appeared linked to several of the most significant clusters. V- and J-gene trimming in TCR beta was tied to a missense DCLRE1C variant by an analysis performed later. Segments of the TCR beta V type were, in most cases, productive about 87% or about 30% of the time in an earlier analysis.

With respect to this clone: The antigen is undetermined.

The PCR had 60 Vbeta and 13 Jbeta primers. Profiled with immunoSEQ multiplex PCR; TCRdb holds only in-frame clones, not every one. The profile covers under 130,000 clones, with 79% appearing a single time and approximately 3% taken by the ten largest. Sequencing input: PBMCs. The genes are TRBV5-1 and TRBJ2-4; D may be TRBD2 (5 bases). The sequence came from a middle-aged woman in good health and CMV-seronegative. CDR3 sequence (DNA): TGCGCCAGCAGCTTGGCGGGGAAAAACATTCAGTACTTC. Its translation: CASSLAGKNIQYF.